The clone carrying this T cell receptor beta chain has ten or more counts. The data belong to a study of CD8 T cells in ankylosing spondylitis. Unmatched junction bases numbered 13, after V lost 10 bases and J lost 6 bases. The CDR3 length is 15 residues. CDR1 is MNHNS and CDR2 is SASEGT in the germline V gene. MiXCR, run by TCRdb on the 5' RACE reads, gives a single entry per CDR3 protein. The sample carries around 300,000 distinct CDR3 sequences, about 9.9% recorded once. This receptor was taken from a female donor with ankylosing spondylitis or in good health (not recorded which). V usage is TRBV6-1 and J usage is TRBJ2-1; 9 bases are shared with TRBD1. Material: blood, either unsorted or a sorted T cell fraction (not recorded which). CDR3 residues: CATTGGTGYVNEQFF. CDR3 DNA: TGTGCCACCACTGGGGGGACAGGGTACGTCAATGAGCAGTTCTTC.